The rows below give T cell receptor beta chains drawn from one sample of a study of cytomegalovirus exposure and HLA in healthy donors. The assay was immunoSEQ multiplex PCR, and TCRdb's table has in-frame clones only and misses some. The sample carries approximately 150,000 clones, nearly 80% recorded once. Specimen: PBMCs. These receptors originate from a man in his late teens or twenties in good health and CMV-seropositive. Each CDR3 is given with its conserved first and last residue. The D gene is left open where the match is weak. Clone size is given for some rows only: seen once, a few or many times, or a class if the clone is expanded.

abundance	v_gene	len	j_gene	d_gene	CDR3nt	CDR3aa
NA	TRBV29-1	12	TRBJ1-2	TRBD1	TGCAGCGTTGGACAGGGGGACTATGGCTACACCTTC	CSVGQGDYGYTF
NA	TRBV19	13	TRBJ1-2	NA	TGTGCCGTTACCTCGCAGCGGGACTATGGCTACACCTTC	CAVTSQRDYGYTF
NA	TRBV27	13	TRBJ2-5	NA	TGTGCCAGCAGTTTATCTGCTGGAGGGGCCCAGTACTTC	CASSLSAGGAQYF
NA	TRBV5-5	16	TRBJ2-7	TRBD1	TGTGCCAGCAGCTTCACCGGGACAGACGCTCCCTACGAGCAGTACTTC	CASSFTGTDAPYEQYF
NA	TRBV6-5	14	TRBJ1-5	NA	TGTGCCAGCAGGGACAGACCCGGGGCGCAGCCCCAGCATTTT	CASRDRPGAQPQHF
NA	TRBV7-9	15	TRBJ1-1	TRBD1	TGTGCCAGCAGCTTATCGAGGGGGCTCGTCACTGAAGCTTTCTTT	CASSLSRGLVTEAFF
NA	TRBV7-6	16	TRBJ2-5	TRBD1	TGTGCCAGCAGCTTGGGTCAGGGGGCGGGTCAAGAGACCCAGTACTTC	CASSLGQGAGQETQYF
NA	TRBV5-1	14	TRBJ1-1	NA	TGCGCCAGCAGGGAGGGGGGGACGGGCACTGAAGCTTTCTTT	CASREGGTGTEAFF
few	TRBV5-1	15	TRBJ2-3	NA	TGCGCCAGCAGCTTGGCCGTTTCCCGGGGAGATACGCAGTATTTT	CASSLAVSRGDTQYF
NA	TRBV13	11	TRBJ2-7	NA	TGTGCCAGCAGCTTGAGAGGCGAGCAGTACTTC	CASSLRGEQYF
NA	TRBV4-3	17	TRBJ2-7	TRBD2	TGCGCCAGCAGCCAAGATAAAACGCGGGGGGGCTATTGGGAGCAGTACTTC	CASSQDKTRGGYWEQYF
NA	TRBV27	13	TRBJ1-5	TRBD1	TGTGCCAGCAGGGCAGGGGGATATCAGCCCCAGCATTTT	CASRAGGYQPQHF
NA	TRBV4-1	18	TRBJ2-1	TRBD1	TGCGCCAGCAGCCAAGAATTCCTCCGGGGACAGGGCAACAATGAGCAGTTCTTC	CASSQEFLRGQGNNEQFF
NA	TRBV7-2	16	TRBJ2-7	TRBD1	TGTGCCAGCAGCTCAGCAGGGGGCCAGCTCTCCTACGAGCAGTACTTC	CASSSAGGQLSYEQYF
NA	TRBV5-1	13	TRBJ2-5	NA	TGCGCCAGCAGCTTGAATATTCAAGAGACCCAGTACTTC	CASSLNIQETQYF
NA	TRBV6-5	15	TRBJ1-4	TRBD1	TGTGCCAGCAGTTCAGGGACAGCTCCTAATGAAAAACTGTTTTTT	CASSSGTAPNEKLFF
NA	TRBV4-2	16	TRBJ1-1	NA	TGTGCCAGCAGCCAAGAAAGTCGAGGGCCTCTCACTGAAGCTTTCTTT	CASSQESRGPLTEAFF
NA	TRBV11-2	16	TRBJ2-5	TRBD2	TGTGCCAGCAGCTTCGAACTAGCGGGAGGGAGGGAGACCCAGTACTTC	CASSFELAGGRETQYF
NA	TRBV7-9	16	TRBJ1-2	NA	TGTTCCAGCAGCCGTCAAGCAGCCCCTAGTATGGATGGCTACACCTTC	CSSSRQAAPSMDGYTF
NA	TRBV5-6	13	TRBJ1-1	NA	TGTGCCAGCAGCTGGGGGGTGAACACTGAAGCTTTCTTT	CASSWGVNTEAFF
few	TRBV2	17	TRBJ2-4	TRBD2	TGTGCCAGCAGTGAGAGGCTAGCGGGTTGGACCAAAAACATTCAGTACTTC	CASSERLAGWTKNIQYF
NA	TRBV29-1	13	TRBJ1-1	NA	TGCAGCGCAGAACAGGGCTTGGACACTGAAGCTTTCTTT	CSAEQGLDTEAFF
NA	TRBV9	15	TRBJ2-7	TRBD1	TGTGCCAGCAGCCGGGACAGCGGAAGGTCCTACGAGCAGTACTTC	CASSRDSGRSYEQYF
once	TRBV27	13	TRBJ1-1	NA	TGTGCCAGCAGATTTAACAGAGCCCCTGAAGCTTTCTTT	CASRFNRAPEAFF
NA	TRBV5-5	14	TRBJ2-5	TRBD1	TGTGCCAGCAGCTGGGACAGGCACCAAGAGACCCAGTACTTC	CASSWDRHQETQYF
NA	TRBV5-5	17	TRBJ2-5	NA	TGTGCCAGCAGCCCACCACTTACAGGCCCACGGCAAGAGACCCAGTACTTC	CASSPPLTGPRQETQYF
NA	TRBV9	15	TRBJ2-2	TRBD2	TGTGCCAGCAGCGTAGGACTAGCGGGCACCGGGGAGCTGTTTTTT	CASSVGLAGTGELFF
NA	TRBV30	13	TRBJ1-5	TRBD1	TGTGCCTGGGGACAGGGGCCCGGGCAGCCCCAGCATTTT	CAWGQGPGQPQHF
NA	TRBV5-4	15	TRBJ2-1	NA	TGTGCCAGCAGCTTTCCCCCCTCGGGGTACAATGAGCAGTTCTTC	CASSFPPSGYNEQFF